This T cell receptor beta chain emerged from a study of beta chain features in type 1 diabetes. Study-wide results and caveats: Type 1 diabetes patients had TCRB CDR3s that were shorter (moderately but significantly so) in all four CD4+ subsets.

In this sample, this clone turned up a few times. Its antigen is not known. Sequencing targeted expressed TCRB transcripts, as all isolated RNA had been reverse transcribed. Average reads for naive, central memory and regulatory T cell samples were roughly 3.4 million. Sequencing used immunoSEQ multiplex PCR; TCRdb keeps in-frame clones, though not all of them. Of hundreds of thousands of clones listed, around a sixth were seen once; the top ten hold under 0.095%. CDR1 is SGHNT and CDR2 is YYREEE in the germline V gene (reference sequence). V lost 4 bases and J lost 3, with 19 bases in between. The CDR3 contains 16 residues.

This sequence joins TRBV5-4 and TRBJ2-5, with D perhaps assigned TRBD1 or TRBD2 (6 bases each). The sequence was obtained from a man aged 18 to 30 in good health. The sequencing sample was made of naive CD4+ T cells from blood. The CDR3 sequence: CASSRGGQVREETQYF. CDR3 in DNA: TGTGCCAGCAGCCGTGGGGGGCAAGTCCGGGAAGAGACCCAGTACTTC.